These 21 T cell receptor beta chains came from one sample sequenced in a study of blood T cell repertoires in COVID-19. Sequencing used immunoSEQ multiplex PCR; TCRdb keeps in-frame clones, though not all of them. The sample lists 200,000 to 300,000 clones, 70% to 90% occurring once. Source material: PBMCs or T cells enriched from blood (not recorded which). These receptors all come from a man between 35 and 55 years old who had recovered from COVID-19.

CDR3 residues: CASSDQSYEQYF. The CDR3, as DNA: TGTGCCAGCAGCGATCAGTCTTACGAGCAGTACTTC. The V gene is TRBV5-4, the J gene TRBJ2-7, with D unresolved. From germline, CDR1 is SGHNT and CDR2 YYREEE (reference sequence). The germline V and J ends were trimmed by 4 bases and 4 bases, with 9 bases remaining between them. The CDR3 sequence is 12 residues long.

This rearrangement joins TRBV6-5 to TRBJ1-1; tentative D call: TRBD1 (5 bases). V lost 0 bases to trimming and J lost 4 bases, with 9 bases between them. CDR1 and CDR2 from the germline V gene are MNHEY and SVGAGI. The CDR3 has 14 amino acids. CDR3 region: CASSYSGRGTEAFF. The CDR3 DNA sequence: TGTGCCAGCAGTTACTCGGGGAGGGGCACTGAAGCTTTCTTT.

The chain carries TRBV3-1 (or the pseudogene TRBV3-2) and TRBJ2-7; weak D call: TRBD2 (6 bases). CDR3 length: 13 amino acids. Trimming cost V 0 bases and J 4 bases, with 7 bases left between them. Per the germline V gene, CDR1 is LGHDT and CDR2 is YNNKEL (reference sequence). CDR3 nucleotides: TGTGCCAGCAGCCAAGAACGGGGGTACGAGCAGTACTTC. It yields the protein CASSQERGYEQYF.

This clone was found a few times. The V call is TRBV27, the J call TRBJ1-3; a weak D match, TRBD1 (5 bases). The germline V gene has CDR1 MNHEY and CDR2 SMNVEV (reference sequence). Trimming took off 4 bases at V and 0 bases at J, with 10 bases between the two ends. CDR3 length: 15 amino acids. DNA of the CDR3: TGTGCCAGCAGTTCAGCAGGGTTCTCTGGAAACACCATATATTTT. Its translation is CASSSAGFSGNTIYF.

The chain carries TRBV6-2 or TRBV6-3 and TRBJ1-2, with D possibly being TRBD1 (6 bases). V lost 6 bases to trimming and J lost 4 bases, with 15 bases between them. Per the germline V gene, CDR1 is MNHEY and CDR2 is SVGEGT. The CDR3 runs 14 residues. This CDR3 reads CASSEQGGGYGYTF. Written as DNA, the CDR3 is TGTGCCAGCAGCGAACAGGGTGGGGGCTATGGCTACACCTTC.

The genes are TRBV29-1 and TRBJ1-1; D is possibly TRBD1 (5 bases). Trimming cost V 6 bases and J 3 bases, with 14 bases left between them. The CDR3 spans 13 residues. CDR1 is SQVTM and CDR2 is ANQGSEA in the germline V gene. CDR3 residues: CSVQVAGDTEAFF. The DNA of the CDR3 is TGCAGCGTCCAGGTCGCGGGGGACACTGAAGCTTTCTTT.

This chain uses TRBV27 with TRBJ1-1; TRBD1 matches at 7 bases. CDR1 is MNHEY and CDR2 is SMNVEV in the germline V gene (reference sequence). With 3 bases clipped from V and 4 bases from J, the junction kept 14 bases outside the gene matches. This CDR3 has 17 residues. The CDR3 here is CASSFWGQTHGGTEAFF. The DNA of the CDR3 is TGTGCCAGCAGTTTTTGGGGACAGACCCACGGAGGCACTGAAGCTTTCTTT.

This chain joins TRBV7-3 and TRBJ2-1, with TRBD2 identical over 10 bases. The germline V gene encodes CDR1 SGHTA and CDR2 FQGTGA. This CDR3 has 16 residues. V was pared by 4 bases and J by 1 base, with 4 bases of the junction left unmatched. CDR3 in amino acids: CASSSASGGSYNEQFF. The CDR3 bases are TGTGCCAGCAGCTCAGCTAGCGGGGGTTCCTACAATGAGCAGTTCTTC. The whole variable domain, remainder taken from reference TRBV7-3 and TRBJ2-1, is GAGVSQTPSNKVTEKGKYVELRCDPISGHTALYWYRQSLGQGPEFLIYFQGTGAADDSGLPNDRFFAVRPEGSVSTLKIQRTERGDSAVYLCASSSASGGSYNEQFFGPGTRLTVL.

V is TRBV27 and J is TRBJ2-1; D is possibly TRBD2 (6 bases). In germline, CDR1 is MNHEY, CDR2 SMNVEV (reference sequence). CDR3 length: 15 residues. V was trimmed by 5 bases and J by 3 bases, leaving 14 bases between them. CDR3 protein: CASSVRDSDYNEQFF. As DNA, the CDR3 is TGTGCCAGCAGTGTCCGGGACTCGGACTACAATGAGCAGTTCTTC.

This chain joins TRBV2 and TRBJ2-2; TRBD1 is a possible D gene (6 bases). Germline-derived CDR1 and CDR2 are SNHLY and FYNNEI. The CDR3 loop spans 15 amino acids. The germline V and J ends were trimmed by 4 bases and 2 bases, with 11 bases remaining between them. The CDR3: CASSGLQGNTGELFF. CDR3 DNA sequence: TGTGCCAGCAGTGGTCTACAGGGTAACACCGGGGAGCTGTTTTTT.

V and J are TRBV6-6 and TRBJ1-5; no clear D. This CDR3 has 14 residues. V lost 6 bases and J 0 bases, leaving 9 bases between the germline ends. CDR1 is MNHNY, CDR2 SVGAGI, per germline (reference sequence). CDR3 sequence (DNA): TGTGCCAGCAGACAGAGTTATAGCAATCAGCCCCAGCATTTT. This encodes CASRQSYSNQPQHF.

The chain combines TRBV7-2 with TRBJ2-3, with D tentatively TRBD1 (5 bases). Looked up from germline, CDR1 is SGHTA and CDR2 is FQGNSA. The CDR3 is made up of 14 amino acids. V was clipped by 5 bases and J by 6 bases, with 15 bases between them. The CDR3 DNA sequence: TGTGCCAGCAGCCCAGGGCCCTTTGATGATACGCAGTATTTT. Protein sequence: CASSPGPFDDTQYF.

This clone was counted a single time. The V call is TRBV2, the J call TRBJ2-3; D is undetermined. Trimming removed 5 bases at V and 6 bases at J, with 18 bases between. Looked up from germline, CDR1 is SNHLY and CDR2 is FYNNEI. This CDR3 comprises 15 residues. CDR3 amino acids: CASSFIFERPDTQYF. The CDR3 nucleotides read TGTGCCAGCAGTTTTATCTTCGAGAGGCCGGATACGCAGTATTTT.

This chain links TRBV28 with TRBJ2-2; maybe TRBD2 (6 bases). The CDR3 spans 15 residues. The ends were cut back, 7 bases at V and 8 bases at J, with 20 bases in the middle. Per the germline V gene, CDR1 is MDHEN and CDR2 is SYDVKM. CDR3 DNA: TGTGCCAGCATCACTAACCTGGGGGGACGTGGGGAGCTGTTTTTT. Translated: CASITNLGGRGELFF.

This chain joins TRBV5-1 and TRBJ2-5, with TRBD1 as a possible D gene (5 bases). CDR3 length equals 14 residues. Germline V gives CDR1 SGHRS, CDR2 YFSETQ. Between the trimmed V and J ends, which lost 0 bases and 1 base, there was a span of 7 bases. This CDR3 reads CASSLGQPQETQYF. The DNA for the CDR3 is TGCGCCAGCAGCTTGGGACAGCCCCAAGAGACCCAGTACTTC.

The chain has TRBV11-2 and TRBJ1-1; D might be TRBD1 (5 bases). This CDR3 has 15 residues. The germline V gene has CDR1 SGHAT and CDR2 FQNNGV. Trimming pared 1 base from V and 1 base from J, leaving 10 bases between. The CDR3 region has the DNA TGTGCCAGCAGCTTAGTCCGGGGGGGGAACACTGAAGCTTTCTTT. Translating it yields CASSLVRGGNTEAFF.

A note on this clone: An end of the junction does not agree with germline; a read error may underlie this. The chain carries TRBV9 and TRBJ1-6; D uncertain. Germline assignment: CDR1 SGDLS and CDR2 YYNGEE. This CDR3 region has 14 residues. CDR3 protein: CARSASSYNSPLHF. The CDR3 DNA follows: TGTGCCAGGAGCGCCAGCTCCTATAATTCACCCCTCCACTTT.

The rearrangement joins TRBV28 to TRBJ2-7; TRBD1 agrees at 8 bases. The length of the CDR3 is 14 residues. The germline gives CDR1 MDHEN, CDR2 SYDVKM. The J segment lost 6 bases and the V segment lost 6 bases, leaving 10 bases of the junction unmatched. The CDR3 DNA sequence: TGTGCCAGCAGGTCGGACAGGGTGCCCCTCGAGCAGTACTTC. This sequence encodes CASRSDRVPLEQYF.

This chain uses TRBV27 with TRBJ2-2, with 7 bases identical to TRBD1. The CDR3 is 13 residues long. Germline CDR1 reads MNHEY; CDR2 reads SMNVEV (reference sequence). V trimming: 7 bases; J trimming: 6 bases; junction bases outside the gene matches: 5. CDR3 bases: TGTGCCAGCAACAGGGGAAGGTCCGGGGAGCTGTTTTTT. Translating gives CASNRGRSGELFF.

This sequence joins TRBV5-1 and TRBJ1-1, with TRBD1 identical over 8 bases. The germline V gene has CDR1 SGHRS and CDR2 YFSETQ. The V gene end was trimmed by 4 bases and the J gene end by 5 bases; junction bases not matched to a gene: 4. This CDR3 has 13 amino acids. CDR3 bases: TGCGCCAGCAGCCCGACAGGGGCGACTGAAGCTTTCTTT. Translating gives CASSPTGATEAFF.

CDR3 protein: CASSYRDRALQYF. Here the CDR3 DNA reads TGTGCCAGCAGTTACCGGGACAGGGCCCTTCAGTACTTC. The chain links TRBV6-2 or TRBV6-3 to TRBJ2-7, with 9 bases identical to TRBD1. V shed 2 bases, J shed 10 bases, and the junction held 6 bases outside the gene matches. Per the germline V gene, CDR1 is MNHEY and CDR2 is SVGEGT. CDR3 length equals 13 residues.